Listed here is a single T cell receptor beta chain. The CDR3 covers 14 residues. Germline V gene data show CDR1 as LNHDA and CDR2 as SQIVND (reference sequence). V was pared by 5 bases and J by 1 base, with 9 bases between. The entry originates in a study of T-cell memory formation after mild COVID-19. Using constant-segment primers, 5'RACE produced TCR alpha and TCR beta cDNA libraries carrying sample barcodes and UMIs. MiXCR, applied by TCRdb to the 5' RACE reads, yields one record per CDR3 protein. The sample has roughly 310,000 distinct CDR3 sequences; about 16% are singletons. The sequence was obtained from a man aged 18 to 30 who had mild COVID-19 (a few samples of this study predate the infection). Cell type and time point are not known. The genes are TRBV19 and TRBJ2-1; D is unclear. Sequenced input: PBMCs or a T cell subset sorted from them (not recorded which). CDR3 amino acids: CASSSTRSYNEQFF. CDR3 bases: TGTGCCAGTAGTTCGACGAGATCCTACAATGAGCAGTTCTTC.